This T cell receptor (beta chain) was sequenced in a study of cytomegalovirus exposure and HLA in healthy donors. The primer mix had 60 Vbeta and 13 Jbeta primers. This table comes from immunoSEQ multiplex PCR, and its TCRdb copy is limited to in-frame clones, with some not included. The sample lists roughly 130,000 clones, around 74% occurring once. Germline V CDR1 and CDR2: SQVTM, ANQGSEA. Trimming took off 6 bases at V and 5 bases at J, with 12 bases between the two ends. The CDR3 totals 12 residues. Material for sequencing was PBMCs. The TCR comes from a woman aged 50 to 60 in good health and CMV-seropositive. The chain links TRBV29-1 to TRBJ2-3; perhaps TRBD2 as D (6 bases). The DNA for the CDR3 is TGCAGCGTCGACGGGGGAGGAGATACGCAGTATTTT. Translating it yields CSVDGGGDTQYF.